The T cell receptor beta chain under discussion was sequenced for a study of T-cell memory formation after mild COVID-19. Overall study: Most TCR clusters belonged to a single donor.

This clonotype was observed a handful of times. The antigen is not known. TCRdb used MiXCR to reprocess the 5' RACE reads, holding one entry per CDR3 protein. The sample includes over 500,000 distinct CDR3 sequences, 17% of them seen just once. Study results and caveats: While clones contracting from day 15 to 85 were balanced between CD4 and CD8, later expanders leaned CD4+.

V was cut by 0 bases and J by 2 bases, with 16 bases left in between. The CDR3 is 17 residues long. Germline V lookup: CDR1 ENHRY, CDR2 SYGVKD. The chain couples TRBV10-3 to TRBJ2-5; the D is unclear. The clonotype was recovered from an adult woman who had mild COVID-19 (a few samples of this study predate the infection). Cell type and time point are not known. Sequencing input: PBMCs or a T cell subset sorted from them (not recorded which). This CDR3 reads CAISESVALPIQETQYF. The CDR3 DNA reads as TGTGCCATCAGTGAGTCAGTAGCACTACCGATACAAGAGACCCAGTACTTC.